This T cell receptor beta chain was identified during a study of T cells after yellow fever vaccination. MiXCR was run by TCRdb on the 5' RACE reads, yielding one entry per CDR3 protein. This sample carries about 160,000 distinct CDR3 sequences, about 7% of them seen once, and the ten largest clones take under 3%. With 5 bases removed from V and 6 bases from J, the gap between germline ends came to 7 bases. Germline V CDR1 and CDR2: SEHNR, FQNEAQ (reference sequence). The CDR3 runs to 12 residues. The table lists this clonotype with many counts. The rearrangement uses TRBV7-9 and TRBJ1-4; D is unclear. The source is a man between 18 and 29 years old who received the YFV17D yellow fever vaccine. This sample comprised CD4+ T cells sorted from PBMCs, obtained 5 to 6 days after the first yellow fever vaccination. Here the CDR3 reads CASSAEYEKLFF. The CDR3 coding sequence is TGTGCCAGCAGCGCGGAGTATGAAAAACTGTTTTTT.